Below are 7 T cell receptor beta chains sequenced from a single sample in a study of control samples from healthy donors and cancer patients. TCRdb's copy holds only in-frame clones and misses some; the assay was immunoSEQ multiplex PCR. Of about 100,000 clones in the sample, more than 85% were seen once. The source material was blood. These receptors originate from a woman in her forties or fifties in good health.

The rearrangement joins TRBV30 to TRBJ1-1; D might be TRBD1 (6 bases). The CDR3 runs to 15 residues. The V end was cut by 4 bases, the J end by 8 bases, with 23 bases between. CDR1 GTSNPN and CDR2 SVGIG come from the germline V gene (reference sequence). CDR3: CAWIRSTGPHSEAFF. CDR3 sequence (DNA): TGTGCCTGGATTAGATCCACAGGGCCCCACTCAGAAGCTTTCTTT.

The genes are TRBV6-2 or TRBV6-3 and TRBJ1-2; the D gene is possibly TRBD1 (6 bases). This CDR3 region has 14 residues. From germline, CDR1 is MNHEY and CDR2 SVGEGT. V was shortened by 2 bases and J by 9 bases, with 16 bases between the two germline ends. The DNA of the CDR3 is TGTGCCAGCAGTTACCGCCTAAGGGGGGGACGCTACACCTTC. Residues: CASSYRLRGGRYTF.

This clone was observed a single time. V gene TRBV4-1 combines with J gene TRBJ1-5; no clear D. The CDR3 sequence is 13 residues long. Germline V lookup: CDR1 MGHRA, CDR2 YSYEKL. V lost 3 bases, J lost 5 bases, and 8 bases lay in between. CDR3 region: CASSHTGDQPQHF. CDR3 sequence (DNA): TGCGCCAGCAGCCATACCGGGGATCAGCCCCAGCATTTT.

The gene calls are TRBV4-1 and TRBJ2-2; D ambiguous. Germline values: CDR1 MGHRA, CDR2 YSYEKL. V was trimmed by 0 bases and J by 4 bases, leaving 18 bases between them. CDR3 length equals 18 residues. The CDR3 DNA is TGCGCCAGCAGCCAAGATAGGCCAGAGGTGTTCCTCACCGGGGAGCTGTTTTTT. Amino acid sequence: CASSQDRPEVFLTGELFF.

J is TRBJ1-2 and V is TRBV2, with unresolved D. Germline values: CDR1 SNHLY, CDR2 FYNNEI. V lost 6 bases to trimming and J lost 3 bases, with 11 bases between them. The CDR3 length is 13 residues. The CDR3: CASSPQLDYGYTF. DNA for the CDR3: TGTGCCAGCAGCCCACAGCTTGACTATGGCTACACCTTC.

The chain recombines TRBV2 with TRBJ2-5; unclear D gene. Germline CDR1 is SNHLY and CDR2 is FYNNEI. V was trimmed by 7 bases and J by 2 bases, leaving 17 bases between them. This CDR3 comprises 15 residues. For the CDR3, the DNA is TGTGCCAGCACTAATAGGCAGACCTTACAAGAGACCCAGTACTTC. Amino acids: CASTNRQTLQETQYF.

The V and J genes are TRBV14 and TRBJ2-5, with D perhaps matching TRBD1 (7 bases). From germline, CDR1 is SGHDN and CDR2 FVKESK. This CDR3 comprises 16 residues. V was shortened by 1 base and J by 6 bases, with 18 bases between the two germline ends. The CDR3 DNA sequence: TGTGCCAGCAGCCAAGCAGGGGGACTTTCGAAGAAGACCCAGTACTTC. This gives the protein CASSQAGGLSKKTQYF.